This TCR beta chain was recorded in a study of blood T cell repertoires in COVID-19 (dated by TCRdb to 2020 to 2021). Regarding the study in general: Samples covering the acute and convalescent phases of COVID-19 were provided by collaborators in the United States, Italy and Spain. A freely available public database, intended as a resource for researchers studying the immune response to SARS-CoV-2, is where the repertoires were released. The material from the prospective study consisted of cDNA or gDNA derived from T cells, B-cell-depleted T cells, or PBMCs. A de-identified subject ID, COVID-19 status, age in years and sex were almost always included in the sample metadata. Subjects who had been exposed to COVID-19, were actively infected with it, or had recovered from it provided the deeply sampled blood TCRbeta repertoires that made up the dataset. The samples were drawn from the first 160 participants of the ongoing ImmuneRACE study and from some 1,300 subjects provided by 6 global collaborators. Where available, HLA class I and class II types were obtained from metadata supplied by the sample provider rather than from assay-based typing. Results the study describes overall, beyond this receptor: The amount of clinical and demographic metadata varied by source and participant and was provided uncurated.

In regard to this clone: Its antigen is still unknown. Nothing much larger sits one base from this clone, and base qualities are not available.

The immunoSEQ Assay, a bias-controlled multiplex PCR, was used to amplify TCRbeta CDR3 regions from genomic DNA. The authors' analysis ran thus. The number of nucleated cells in each sample was estimated from the amplification of reference gene primers within the assay. Sequence reads were collapsed and filtered to measure the absolute abundance of every unique TCRbeta CDR3 rearrangement. For each sample, productive Simpson clonality was calculated as the square root of Simpson's diversity index across productive rearrangements. Sourced from immuneACCESS, this table was stored by TCRdb with only in-frame sequences that have V and J called. A share of the clones is absent; for the studies checked, an unresolved V gene accounts for under half, and the remainder has no known explanation. The V and J calls and the clone size are those of that table, but D and trimming were determined from the DNA. This sample comprises roughly 250,000 clones, 86% of them detected only once. The ten largest clones take up around 10% of the sample.

Another Seattle source contributed samples from volunteer blood donors who had recovered from COVID-19. Each collaborating institution followed its own protocols to collect whole blood in K2EDTA tubes. Collaborator samples were shipped for TCRbeta analysis as frozen whole blood, isolated PBMCs, or DNA extracted from either sample type. The germline ends are 12 bases apart after V is trimmed by 6 bases and J by 5 bases. Including the terminal cysteine and phenylalanine, the CDR3 comprises 13 residues. CDR3 DNA only is kept here, 39 bases in frame from base 1. Input material: peripheral blood. This receptor was identified in a man in his forties who had recovered from COVID-19. The rearranged segments are TRBV12-3 or TRBV12-4 and TRBJ2-3; no D gene call is confident. DNA sequence: TGTGCCAGCAGCCTTTTCGCGGAAGATACGCAGTATTTT. It specifies CASSLFAEDTQYF.